This T cell receptor (beta chain) comes out of a study of tumor and adjacent non-tumor tissue in lung cancer. The library came from three nested PCR rounds adapted from ARM-PCR protocols. A single record per CDR3 protein comes from TCRdb applying MiXCR to the multiplex PCR reads. This sample has about 82,000 distinct CDR3 sequences, with 60% to 80% found just once. No cell sorting was done before RNA was extracted from the tissue. This clonotype was picked up a small number of times. Its antigen remains unknown. Relative to the germline gene, one junction end is altered; a read error may explain this. Broader study findings: Normal lung showed higher cumulative top 100 clone frequency than tumor.

The sample taken for sequencing was lung tumor tissue. This receptor was taken from a woman aged 45-59 years with non-small cell lung cancer.

The CDR3 DNA reads as TGTGTCAGCAGCCTGACACTGGGGAACCGGGCCTACGAACAATACTTC. Translating gives CVSSLTLGNRAYEQYF. The chain links TRBV5-5 to TRBJ2-7; D is uncertain. Germline V gene lookup returns CDR1 SGHKS and CDR2 YYEKEE (reference sequence). This CDR3 has 16 residues. The whole variable domain, filled in from reference TRBV5-5 and TRBJ2-7, reads DAGVTQSPTHLIKTRGQQVTLRCSPISGHKSVSWYQQVLGQGPQFIFQYYEKEERGRGNFPDRFSARQFPNYSSELNVNALLLGDSALYLCVSSLTLGNRAYEQYFGPGTRLTVT.